The 8 T cell receptor beta chains listed next were all sequenced from one sample in a study of metastatic and nonmetastatic thyroid tumors. MiXCR was used by TCRdb to re-call the PCR reads. The data contain around 26,000 clones, about 20% of them seen just once; the ten biggest clones take up just over 7.5%. Until they underwent thyroid surgery, no patient had received any treatment. Sequencing was done on a sample of blood. These receptors all come from a female donor with papillary thyroid cancer or a benign thyroid nodule (not recorded which). Some clones in this sample may be carry-over from other donors' samples.

This clone was detected once. The J gene is TRBJ1-1, the V gene TRBV12-3 or TRBV12-4; D might be TRBD1 (5 bases). This CDR3 spans 15 amino acids. V dropped 7 bases and J dropped 3 bases, with 18 bases sitting between them. The CDR3 coding sequence is TGTGCCAGCACGTATGGGGGAGGGAGGGACACTGAAGCTTTCTTT. Its translation: CASTYGGGRDTEAFF.

In its sample, this clone was seen many times. A much larger clone sits a single nucleotide away, making a read error possible. The rearrangement links TRBV4-3 to TRBJ1-6; 7 bases fit TRBD1. The V gene end was trimmed by 3 bases and the J gene end by 10 bases; junction bases not matched to a gene: 9. Germline V gives CDR1 LGHNA, CDR2 YSLEER. This CDR3 is built from 15 residues. The CDR3, as DNA: TGCGCCAGCAGCCAGAGCAGGGGGATTGACTCACCCCTCCACTTT. Protein sequence: CASSQSRGIDSPLHF.

At least ten counts were recorded for this clone. The chain uses TRBV4-3 and TRBJ2-3, with no clear D. The CDR3 has 13 amino acids. The germline V gene has CDR1 LGHNA and CDR2 YSLEER. V was clipped by 0 bases and J by 1 base, with 2 bases between them. The CDR3 region is CASSQEGTDTQYF. The CDR3 DNA reads as TGCGCCAGCAGCCAAGAAGGCACAGATACGCAGTATTTT.

This clone was seen many times. The gene calls are TRBV3-1 and TRBJ1-2; D gene uncertain. The CDR3 loop spans 12 amino acids. From germline, CDR1 is LGHDT and CDR2 YNNKEL (reference sequence). With 1 base removed from V and 8 bases from J, the gap between germline ends came to 8 bases. CDR3 sequence: CASSQGTLGYTF. In DNA, the CDR3 is TGTGCCAGCAGCCAAGGGACGTTGGGCTACACCTTC.

This clone was recorded at least ten times. This CDR3 reads CASSLGMGREAFF. CDR3 bases: TGCGCCAGCAGCTTGGGAATGGGCAGGGAAGCTTTCTTT. The rearrangement joins TRBV5-1 to TRBJ1-1, with no clear D. The CDR3 contains 13 residues. V gave up 0 bases and J gave up 8 bases, with 11 bases separating them. Looked up from germline, CDR1 is SGHRS and CDR2 is YFSETQ.

This clone came up many times. A single base separates this from a much larger clone, so it may be a read error. The chain carries TRBV6-6 and TRBJ2-1, with 12 positions matching TRBD2. Germline V gene lookup returns CDR1 MNHNY and CDR2 SVGAGI (reference sequence). The CDR3 covers 17 residues. CDR3 DNA sequence: TGTGCCAGCAGTTACTCGGCTAGCGGGGGGGTATACAGTGAGCAGTTCTTC. This encodes CASSYSASGGVYSEQFF.

The sample holds many counts of this clone. The CDR3 DNA sequence: TGTGCCATCAACCAGGGGGCGGGCGGGGAGCTGTTTTTT. Translating it yields CAINQGAGGELFF. The chain is built from TRBV10-3 and TRBJ2-2; 8 bases are a match to TRBD1. This CDR3 comprises 13 residues. The trim removed 7 bases at V and 7 bases at J, leaving 5 bases unmatched. Germline CDR1 and CDR2: ENHRY and SYGVKD.

This clone was counted ten times or more. The V and J genes are TRBV6-4 and TRBJ2-1; TRBD2 is a possible D gene (5 bases). The V gene's germline CDR1 is MRHNA and CDR2 SNTAGT. The CDR3 is 15 amino acids. Trimming removed 4 bases at V and 2 bases at J, with 12 bases between. The CDR3 loop is CASSARVGAYNEQFF. Here the CDR3 DNA reads TGTGCCAGCAGTGCGCGGGTCGGCGCCTACAATGAGCAGTTCTTC.